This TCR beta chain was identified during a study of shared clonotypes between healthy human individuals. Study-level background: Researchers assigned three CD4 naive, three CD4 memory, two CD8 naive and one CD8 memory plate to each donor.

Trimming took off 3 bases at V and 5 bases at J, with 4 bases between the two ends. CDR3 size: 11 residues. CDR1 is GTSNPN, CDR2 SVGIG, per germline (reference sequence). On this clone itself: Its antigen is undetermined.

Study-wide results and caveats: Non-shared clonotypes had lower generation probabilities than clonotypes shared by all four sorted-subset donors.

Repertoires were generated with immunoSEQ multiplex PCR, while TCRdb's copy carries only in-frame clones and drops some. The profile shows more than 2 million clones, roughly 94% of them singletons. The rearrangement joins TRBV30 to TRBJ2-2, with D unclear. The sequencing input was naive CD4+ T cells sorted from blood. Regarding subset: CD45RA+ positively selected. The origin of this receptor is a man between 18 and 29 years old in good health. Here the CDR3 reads CAWSITGELFF. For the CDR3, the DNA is TGTGCCTGGAGCATTACCGGGGAGCTGTTTTTT. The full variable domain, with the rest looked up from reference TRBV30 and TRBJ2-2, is SQTIHQWPATLVQPVGSPLSLECTVEGTSNPNLYWYRQAAGRGLQLLFYSVGIGQISSEVPQNLSASRPQDRQFILSSKKLLLSDSGFYLCAWSITGELFFGEGSRLTVL.